This T cell receptor (beta chain) was captured in a study of T-cell memory formation after mild COVID-19. Study conclusions and caveats: Those CD4+ clones that contracted were mainly in CM and EM (CD8+ ones in EMRA). Researchers found some responding clones in pre-infection memory, a sign that cross-reactive memory joined. A balance of CD4 and CD8 characterized clones contracting day 15 to 85, whereas later expanders leaned CD4+.

This clonotype came up a few times. The target antigen is unknown. From the 5' RACE reads, TCRdb called clonotypes with MiXCR, one entry per CDR3 protein. The sample has over 500,000 distinct CDR3 sequences, 15% to 20% seen once. Germline-derived CDR1 and CDR2 are MNHEY and SMNVEV (reference sequence). This CDR3 comprises 17 residues. Trimming pared 0 bases from V and 4 bases from J, leaving 19 bases between. The sequenced sample was PBMCs or a T cell subset sorted from them (not recorded which). The source is an adult woman who had mild COVID-19 (a few samples of this study predate the infection). Cell type and time point are not known. This chain uses TRBV27 with TRBJ2-7, with D perhaps TRBD1 (6 bases). In DNA form, the CDR3 reads TGTGCCAGCAGTTTATCCGGCGGGCAGGGGAGCATTTACGAGCAGTACTTC. Residues: CASSLSGGQGSIYEQYF.